A single TCR beta chain is shown here with its context. TCRdb keeps only in-frame clones here, not all; method: immunoSEQ multiplex PCR. This table holds tens of thousands of clones, roughly 86% found once. Trimming took off 1 base at V and 7 bases at J, with 7 bases between the two ends. The CDR3 covers 13 residues. Germline CDR1 and CDR2: LGHNT and FRNRAP. These data come from a study of technical replicates of blood from a handful of donors. Sequenced: PBMCs. The V and J genes are TRBV12-5 and TRBJ2-2, with TRBD1 as a possible D gene (6 bases). This TCR derives from a human donor in good health. Some clones in this sample may be carry-over from other donors' samples. CDR3 nucleotide sequence: TGTGCTAGTGGTTTGGGGACAGTCGGGGAGCTGTTTTTT. Protein product: CASGLGTVGELFF. Full variable domain (rest looked up from reference TRBV12-5 and TRBJ2-2): DARVTQTPRHKVTEMGQEVTMRCQPILGHNTVFWYRQTMMQGLELLAYFRNRAPLDDSGMPKDRFSAEMPDATLATLKIQPSEPRDSAVYFCASGLGTVGELFFGEGSRLTVL.